The sequence of this TCR beta chain was determined in a study of human T cells and chemical hapten exposure. This clonotype was seen a handful of times. TCRdb reprocessed the RACE reads with MiXCR, giving one entry per CDR3 protein. The data show 270,000 or so distinct CDR3 sequences, roughly 8% seen once. Germline-derived CDR1 and CDR2 are MDHEN and SYDVKM. The CDR3 sequence is 15 residues long. Trimming left V 7 bases short and J 3 bases short, with 19 bases between. Described time point: pre-sensitization, week 0. Treatment in this sample: therapeutic diphenylcyclopropenone sensitization with weekly scalp DPC. Ahead of applying each patch test, blood was sampled. The total RNA was obtained from whole blood that was not fractionated.

Sequenced here: whole blood, sampled in connection with sensitization to the hapten diphenylcyclopropenone (DPC). The sequence came from a man in his late teens or twenties with alopecia areata. Some clones in this sample may be carry-over from other donors' samples. The V and J genes are TRBV28 and TRBJ2-7, with D perhaps TRBD1 (6 bases). CDR3 nucleotide sequence: TGTGCCAGCATCACGAAGGGGGACCCTCGCTACGAGCAGTACTTC. This sequence encodes CASITKGDPRYEQYF.